This entry lists 4 T cell receptor beta chains sequenced from one sample in a study of blood T cells in healthy people across ages. A second PCR, run for roughly 7 to 12 cycles, used a sample-barcoded 5' primer plus a J-beta primer mix. TCRdb re-called the 5' RACE reads with MiXCR, one entry per CDR3 protein. The sample holds around 780,000 distinct CDR3 sequences, about 61% seen once. Sequenced: blood. These receptors all stem from a man in his forties in good health.

The V call is TRBV27, the J call TRBJ1-2, with TRBD1 matching 10 bases. Germline trimming cut 6 bases from V and 8 bases from J; bases unmatched to any gene: 9. The CDR3 consists of 14 residues. Germline V gene lookup returns CDR1 MNHEY and CDR2 SMNVEV (reference sequence). The CDR3 DNA reads TGTGCCAGCAGCCCAGACAGGGGGCAGAGGGGCTACACCTTC. It encodes CASSPDRGQRGYTF.

The chain carries TRBV6-1 and TRBJ1-5; 7 bases align to TRBD1. Germline assignment: CDR1 MNHNS and CDR2 SASEGT. V was clipped by 1 base and J by 4 bases; unmatched bases: 4. This CDR3 is built from 15 residues. The CDR3 bases are TGTGCCAGCAGTGAAGGGGCAGGGGGGAATCAGCCCCAGCATTTT. Its translation: CASSEGAGGNQPQHF.

This clonotype was seen more than once but under ten times. The chain joins TRBV20-1 to TRBJ2-1; D perhaps matches TRBD2 (5 bases). V dropped 1 base and J dropped 11 bases, with 12 bases sitting between them. Germline V lookup: CDR1 DFQATT, CDR2 SNEGSKA (reference sequence). The CDR3 loop spans 12 amino acids. CDR3 region: CSARVTTGKQFF. The CDR3 DNA follows: TGCAGTGCTAGAGTTACAACGGGGAAGCAGTTCTTC.

This clonotype was seen more than once but under ten times. The CDR3 region is CASSLVGDKNIQYF. The CDR3 coding sequence is TGTGCCAGCAGCTTGGTGGGGGATAAGAACATTCAGTACTTC. This rearrangement joins TRBV5-6 to TRBJ2-4; either TRBD1 or TRBD2 may fit D (5 bases each). This CDR3 has 14 amino acids. CDR1 SGHDT and CDR2 YYEEEE come from the germline V gene. V gave up 0 bases and J gave up 7 bases, with 11 bases separating them.